This T cell receptor beta chain is drawn from a study of control samples from healthy donors and cancer patients. Germline lookup yields CDR1 SGHTA and CDR2 FQGNSA. The CDR3 is made up of 15 amino acids. Trimming took 1 base from V and 8 from J, leaving 17 bases between them. Libraries were prepared by immunoSEQ multiplex PCR; TCRdb keeps only in-frame clonotypes and omits some of them. The sample consists of about 270,000 clones, approximately 80% of them appearing once. This chain uses TRBV7-2 with TRBJ1-1; a weak D match, TRBD1 (6 bases). This TCR was sampled from a woman aged 55-75 years with lung cancer. Sequenced material: PBMCs. CDR3 sequence (DNA): TGTGCCAGCAGCTTAGGAGGGGGGCTGCGCCAGGAAGCTTTCTTT. Its protein product is CASSLGGGLRQEAFF.